This T cell receptor beta chain appears in the sequencing data of a study of blood T cell repertoires in COVID-19. Overall study context: Donors in the United States, Italy and Spain gave samples during acute or convalescent COVID-19. T cells, B-cell-depleted T cells, or PBMCs provided the cDNA or gDNA that served as material.

Patients of the Seattle cohort, enrolled during active infection, were followed longitudinally. In the original processing: By means of reference gene primer amplification, nucleated cell counts were estimated. Measured with immunoSEQ multiplex PCR; TCRdb has only the in-frame clones, and not every one. Clonal size and the V and J genes are those of that table, whereas D and trimming came from the DNA. The sample contains 75,000 to 85,000 clones, 70% to 90% of which appear only once. The CDR3 loop spans 16 amino acids. V was clipped by 1 base and J by 8 bases; unmatched bases: 7. In germline, CDR1 is LGHDT, CDR2 YNNKEL (reference sequence).

This TCR was sampled from a man aged 55 to 70 with COVID-19, enrolled during active disease. The chain has TRBV3-1 (or the pseudogene TRBV3-2) and TRBJ2-1; TRBD2 matches 11 bases. Sequenced material: peripheral blood. CDR3 amino acids: CASSQGITSGRDEQFF. Written as DNA, the CDR3 is TGTGCCAGCAGCCAAGGGATTACTAGCGGGAGAGATGAGCAGTTCTTC.